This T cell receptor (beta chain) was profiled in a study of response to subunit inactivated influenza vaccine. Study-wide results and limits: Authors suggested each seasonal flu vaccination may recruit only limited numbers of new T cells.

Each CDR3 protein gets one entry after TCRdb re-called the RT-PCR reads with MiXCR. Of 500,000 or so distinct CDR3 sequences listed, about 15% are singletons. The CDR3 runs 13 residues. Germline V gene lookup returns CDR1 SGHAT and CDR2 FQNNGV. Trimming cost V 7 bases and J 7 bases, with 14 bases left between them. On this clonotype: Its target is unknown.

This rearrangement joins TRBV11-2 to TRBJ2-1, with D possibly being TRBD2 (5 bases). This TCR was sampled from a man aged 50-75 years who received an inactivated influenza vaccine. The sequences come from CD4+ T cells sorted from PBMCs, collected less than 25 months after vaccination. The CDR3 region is CASNSPTGNEQFF. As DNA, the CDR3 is TGTGCCAGCAACTCACCCACGGGGAATGAGCAGTTCTTC.